Below, 3 T cell receptor beta chains from the same sample are listed, as sequenced in a study of blood T cell repertoires in COVID-19. Produced via immunoSEQ multiplex PCR; TCRdb's table is partial and in-frame only. The data contain nearly 400,000 clones, about nine tenths of them singletons. Input material: PBMCs or T cells enriched from blood (not recorded which). The receptors were sampled from a woman in her 30s who had recovered from COVID-19.

The rearrangement links TRBV30 to TRBJ1-4; 8 bases fit TRBD1. V trimming: 0 bases; J trimming: 5 bases; junction bases outside the gene matches: 5. The CDR3 is 15 amino acids. The germline CDR1 and CDR2 sequences are GTSNPN and SVGIG (reference sequence). DNA for the CDR3: TGTGCCTGGAGTGTCCCCACAGGGGGAAATGAAAAACTGTTTTTT. Protein product: CAWSVPTGGNEKLFF.

The gene calls are TRBV4-3 and TRBJ2-2; 7 bases map to TRBD1. The CDR3 totals 17 residues. Germline CDR1 reads LGHNA; CDR2 reads YSLEER. V dropped 2 bases and J dropped 7; count of bases not matched to a gene: 13. CDR3 nucleotide sequence: TGCGCCAGCAGCCAACAGACAGGGAGACTAAGTGGCGGGGAGCTGTTTTTT. Translating it yields CASSQQTGRLSGGELFF.

V and J are TRBV5-1 and TRBJ1-4, with a possible D match to TRBD1 (5 bases). The germline V and J ends were trimmed by 0 bases and 8 bases, with 17 bases remaining between them. CDR3 size: 16 residues. Germline V CDR1 and CDR2: SGHRS, YFSETQ. CDR3 DNA sequence: TGCGCCAGCAGCTTGGCCACTGGGGGGTTCAAAGAAAAACTGTTTTTT. It codes for CASSLATGGFKEKLFF.